These 32 T cell receptor beta chains were sequenced from one sample in a study of shared clonotypes between healthy human individuals (dated by TCRdb to 2020 to 2021). The library was built by means of the immunoSEQ multiplex PCR assay. TCRdb holds this immuneACCESS table with in-frame rearrangements only. Some clones are missing; in checked studies, unresolved V genes explain under half, and the rest has no known cause. The sample yields around 500,000 clones; approximately 78% were counted once. The ten biggest clones cover around 12% of the sample. Sequencing input: PBMCs. The receptors here all came from a woman between 40 and 50 years old in good health. Some clones in this sample may be carry-over from other donors' samples.

The J gene is TRBJ1-4, the V gene TRBV19; weak D call: TRBD1 (6 bases). The germline V and J ends were trimmed by 8 bases and 0 bases, with 7 bases remaining between them. The V gene's germline CDR1 is LNHDA and CDR2 SQIVND (reference sequence). The CDR3 consists of 13 residues. CDR3 region: CASGTSTNEKLFF. CDR3 DNA: TGTGCCAGTGGGACATCAACTAATGAAAAACTGTTTTTT.

The CDR3 sequence is CASSIHKQGASGYTF. CDR3 in DNA: TGTGCCAGCAGTATCCATAAACAGGGGGCGTCTGGCTACACCTTC. The genes are TRBV2 and TRBJ1-2; 9 bases agree with TRBD1. Germline CDR1 reads SNHLY; CDR2 reads FYNNEI. The trim removed 5 bases at V and 7 bases at J, leaving 11 bases unmatched. The CDR3 is 15 residues long.

V usage is TRBV15 and J usage is TRBJ2-5; D is undetermined. V lost 0 bases, J lost 5 bases, and 7 bases lay in between. This CDR3 is 13 amino acids long. CDR1 is LNHNV, CDR2 YYDKDF, per germline (reference sequence). CDR3 loop: CATSRDLVETQYF. The CDR3 bases are TGTGCCACCAGCAGAGATCTCGTGGAGACCCAGTACTTC.

This clone was observed at least ten times. The rearrangement links TRBV29-1 to TRBJ2-7; 12 positions agree with TRBD1. Per germline, CDR1 SQVTM and CDR2 ANQGSEA. Germline trimming cut 6 bases from V and 7 bases from J; bases unmatched to any gene: 16. The length of the CDR3 is 16 residues. In DNA, the CDR3 is TGCAGCGTCACAGGGACAGGGGGCCAGAGGTGGGAAGAGCAGTACTTC. Translating gives CSVTGTGGQRWEEQYF.

The chain uses TRBV4-2 and TRBJ1-2; tentative D call: TRBD1 (5 bases). CDR1 is LGHNA and CDR2 is YNFKEQ in the germline V gene. The CDR3 covers 14 residues. Trimming left V 0 bases short and J 8 bases short, with 13 bases between. The CDR3 sequence: CASSQESAGGGYTF. In DNA form, the CDR3 reads TGTGCCAGCAGCCAAGAGTCAGCCGGGGGAGGCTACACCTTC.

V gene TRBV5-8 combines with J gene TRBJ2-1; TRBD2 agrees at 10 bases. Germline assignment: CDR1 SGHTS and CDR2 YDEGEE. V shed 1 base, J shed 15 bases, and the junction held 10 bases outside the gene matches. The CDR3 runs to 14 residues. CDR3 sequence: CASSLRISGRCPFF. The CDR3 DNA follows: TGTGCCAGCAGCTTGCGAATTAGCGGGAGGTGCCCGTTCTTC.

On this clone itself: This may stem from a read error, because a much larger clone lies one nucleotide away. Additional DNA sequences in this sample encode the identical CDR3. This chain uses TRBV25-1 with TRBJ1-1; D uncertain. V lost 6 bases and J lost 0, with 2 bases in between. Germline V gene data show CDR1 as MGHDK and CDR2 as SYGVNS. The CDR3 contains 11 residues. The CDR3 here is CASRVNTEAFF. For the CDR3, the DNA is TGTGCCAGCAGGGTGAACACTGAAGCTTTCTTT.

This chain joins TRBV18 and TRBJ2-7; D might be TRBD1 or TRBD2, each matching 5 bases. The germline CDR1 and CDR2 sequences are KGHSH and LQKENI. V was clipped by 5 bases and J by 7 bases, with 12 bases between them. This CDR3 has 12 amino acids. This CDR3 reads CASSGTSGEQYF. As DNA, the CDR3 is TGTGCCAGCTCAGGGACGTCTGGGGAGCAGTACTTC.

This chain connects TRBV30 to TRBJ2-7, with D maybe TRBD2 (7 bases). Trimming removed 4 bases from V and 5 bases from J, with 21 bases in between. The CDR3 runs 15 residues. The germline V gene has CDR1 GTSNPN and CDR2 SVGIG (reference sequence). For the CDR3, the DNA is TGTGCCTGGAACCCCAGGGGCGGGAGTTACCACGAGCAGTACTTC. Translation gives CAWNPRGGSYHEQYF.

This chain connects TRBV5-1 to TRBJ2-2; 8 bases align to TRBD1. The germline CDR1 and CDR2 sequences are SGHRS and YFSETQ. Trimming cost V 4 bases and J 3 bases; bases outside gene matches: 8. The CDR3 totals 16 residues. CDR3 sequence: CASSDPGQGDTGELFF. The CDR3 nucleotides read TGCGCCAGCAGCGATCCCGGACAGGGCGACACCGGGGAGCTGTTTTTT.

This chain uses TRBV28 with TRBJ1-3; D uncertain. V was shortened by 2 bases and J by 0 bases, with 8 bases between the two germline ends. The CDR3 is 15 amino acids. Looked up from germline, CDR1 is MDHEN and CDR2 is SYDVKM. CDR3 DNA: TGTGCCAGCAGTTTAATGGGAAACTCTGGAAACACCATATATTTT. It is translated as CASSLMGNSGNTIYF.

The chain carries TRBV18 and TRBJ2-1; D possibly corresponds to TRBD2 (6 bases). Germline CDR1 KGHSH, CDR2 LQKENI. CDR3 length: 16 amino acids. V was clipped by 1 base and J by 4 bases, with 14 bases between them. The CDR3 DNA reads as TGTGCCAGCTCACCACAGGCGGGGCCCAATTACAATGAGCAGTTCTTC. The encoded protein is CASSPQAGPNYNEQFF. Together with reference TRBV18 and TRBJ2-1, the CDR3 gives the full variable domain: NAGVMQNPRHLVRRRGQEARLRCSPMKGHSHVYWYRQLPEEGLKFMVYLQKENIIDESGMPKERFSAEFPKEGPSILRIQQVVRGDSAAYFCASSPQAGPNYNEQFFGPGTRLTVL.

The chain combines TRBV7-2 with TRBJ2-1; D tentatively fits TRBD1 or TRBD2 (5 bases each). The ends were cut back, 5 bases at V and 8 bases at J, with 19 bases in the middle. Germline V CDR1 and CDR2: SGHTA, FQGNSA. This CDR3 has 15 amino acids. The CDR3 reads CASSPSGGFGDEQFF. The CDR3 DNA sequence: TGTGCCAGCAGCCCGTCTGGGGGATTCGGGGATGAGCAGTTCTTC.

This clone occurred many times. This chain links TRBV11-2 with TRBJ1-2, with D tentatively TRBD1 (6 bases). V was cut by 7 bases and J by 2 bases, with 17 bases left in between. Germline CDR1 SGHAT, CDR2 FQNNGV. This CDR3 has 15 residues. The CDR3 sequence is CASTPFAGANYGYTF. CDR3 coding DNA: TGTGCCAGCACCCCTTTCGCAGGGGCGAACTATGGCTACACCTTC.

The genes are TRBV28 and TRBJ1-5; D is possibly TRBD1 (5 bases). V lost 6 bases and J 1 base, leaving 16 bases between the germline ends. The CDR3 is 16 residues long. In germline, CDR1 is MDHEN, CDR2 SYDVKM. CDR3 DNA: TGTGCCAGCAGCCCCCCGCCGGGACCCAGCAATCAGCCCCAGCATTTT. Residues: CASSPPPGPSNQPQHF.

V usage is TRBV29-1 and J usage is TRBJ2-1; D not resolved. V lost 6 bases and J 5 bases, leaving 8 bases between the germline ends. Germline V gene data show CDR1 as SQVTM and CDR2 as ANQGSEA. The CDR3 has 11 amino acids. This chain's CDR3 is CSVGGDNEQFF. The CDR3, as DNA: TGCAGCGTAGGTGGGGACAATGAGCAGTTCTTC.

This clone was counted only a few times. V gene TRBV28 combines with J gene TRBJ1-1; possibly TRBD1 for D (6 bases). This CDR3 has 13 residues. Trimming removed 7 bases at V and 0 bases at J, with 9 bases between. Germline CDR1 is MDHEN and CDR2 is SYDVKM. The CDR3 sequence is CASTGELNTEAFF. CDR3 sequence (DNA): TGTGCCAGCACAGGGGAGCTGAACACTGAAGCTTTCTTT.

The chain uses TRBV7-3 and TRBJ2-1; the D gene is possibly TRBD1 (6 bases). V gave up 2 bases and J gave up 3 bases, with 11 bases separating them. Germline values: CDR1 SGHTA, CDR2 FQGTGA. This CDR3 is built from 15 residues. The CDR3 sequence: CASSLGTTIYNEQFF. CDR3 in DNA: TGTGCCAGCAGCTTAGGGACAACGATCTACAATGAGCAGTTCTTC.

The CDR3 nucleotides are TGCGCCAGCAGCTTGGGGGGGACTAGCGGGAGGGCCAATGAGCAGTTCTTC. Translated: CASSLGGTSGRANEQFF. The chain links TRBV5-1 to TRBJ2-1; 16 nucleotides agree with TRBD2. There are 17 residues in the CDR3. Germline-derived CDR1 and CDR2 are SGHRS and YFSETQ. The V gene end was trimmed by 0 bases and the J gene end by 6 bases; junction bases not matched to a gene: 3.

This clone was recorded once. The genes are TRBV19 and TRBJ2-7; the match to TRBD1 covers 8 bases. The CDR3 spans 15 residues. V was pared by 5 bases and J by 3 bases, with 9 bases of the junction left unmatched. Germline V CDR1 and CDR2: LNHDA, SQIVND (reference sequence). The chain's CDR3 is CASSASSQGVYEQYF. As DNA, the CDR3 is TGTGCCAGTAGTGCCTCCTCACAGGGGGTCTACGAGCAGTACTTC.

The gene calls are TRBV7-2 and TRBJ2-1; unclear D gene. This CDR3 has 15 residues. The V and J ends lost 2 bases and 4 bases respectively, with 12 bases between them. CDR1 and CDR2 from the germline V gene are SGHTA and FQGNSA. This chain's CDR3 is CASSLRRGEYNEQFF. DNA of the CDR3: TGTGCCAGCAGCTTAAGGAGAGGCGAGTACAATGAGCAGTTCTTC.

The chain couples TRBV4-3 to TRBJ2-1, with TRBD2 matching 9 bases. After removal of 2 bases from V and 4 bases from J, the junction contained 15 bases not matched to a gene. Germline lookup yields CDR1 LGHNA and CDR2 YSLEER. This CDR3 is built from 19 residues. Here the CDR3 reads CASSQNWAGSREGYNEQFF. CDR3 sequence (DNA): TGCGCCAGCAGCCAAAATTGGGCGGGTTCGCGGGAGGGGTACAATGAGCAGTTCTTC.

The chain links TRBV6-6 to TRBJ1-1; D perhaps matches TRBD1 (6 bases). The CDR3 extends over 11 amino acids. The V end was cut by 10 bases, the J end by 5 bases, with 11 bases between. CDR1 and CDR2 (germline): MNHNY, SVGAGI (reference sequence). The CDR3 DNA sequence: TGTGCCATTAGGGGGAGGACTGAAGCTTTCTTT. Translating gives CAIRGRTEAFF.

This chain links TRBV11-2 with TRBJ2-1; D is possibly TRBD2 (5 bases). Trimming cost V 5 bases and J 0 bases, with 14 bases left between them. In germline, CDR1 is SGHAT, CDR2 FQNNGV. The CDR3 totals 16 residues. Written as DNA, the CDR3 is TGTGCCAGCAGCACTACTAGAGGGAGCTCCTACAATGAGCAGTTCTTC. As protein: CASSTTRGSSYNEQFF.

The chain carries TRBV6-6 and TRBJ2-2, with 9 positions matching TRBD1. From germline, CDR1 is MNHNY and CDR2 SVGAGI (reference sequence). This CDR3 spans 15 amino acids. The trim removed 5 bases at V and 6 bases at J, leaving 7 bases unmatched. The chain's CDR3 is CASSPGTGTAGELFF. For the CDR3, the DNA is TGTGCCAGCAGTCCCGGGACAGGGACGGCCGGGGAGCTGTTTTTT.

This rearrangement joins TRBV6-1 to TRBJ2-7; D is uncertain. This CDR3 is 11 amino acids long. CDR1 and CDR2 from the germline V gene are MNHNS and SASEGT. Trimming took 1 base from V and 6 from J, leaving 4 bases between them. CDR3 bases: TGTGCCAGCAGTGAAGAATTCGAGCAGTACTTC. This encodes CASSEEFEQYF.

This rearrangement joins TRBV19 to TRBJ2-1; D call uncertain. Trimming removed 1 base at V and 11 bases at J, with 12 bases between. Germline loops: CDR1 LNHDA, CDR2 SQIVND (reference sequence). The length of the CDR3 is 13 residues. The DNA of the CDR3 is TGTGCCAGTAGTATAGTAGCTACCAAAAAGCAGTTCTTC. This gives the protein CASSIVATKKQFF.

The rearrangement links TRBV15 to TRBJ2-7; 8 nucleotides line up with TRBD2. CDR3 length equals 15 residues. J lost 5 bases, V lost 0 bases, and 6 bases had no gene match. Germline CDR1 is LNHNV and CDR2 is YYDKDF (reference sequence). CDR3: CATSRDRAGGDEQYF. The CDR3 DNA follows: TGTGCCACCAGCAGAGATCGGGCGGGAGGAGACGAGCAGTACTTC. Drawing the rest from reference TRBV15 and TRBJ2-7, the complete variable domain is DAMVIQNPRYQVTQFGKPVTLSCSQTLNHNVMYWYQQKSSQAPKLLFHYYDKDFNNEADTPDNFQSRRPNTSFCFLDIRSPGLGDTAMYLCATSRDRAGGDEQYFGPGTRLTVT.

The chain carries TRBV5-1 and TRBJ2-2, with TRBD1 as a possible D gene (6 bases). Germline V gene lookup returns CDR1 SGHRS and CDR2 YFSETQ. V gave up 2 bases and J gave up 7 bases, with 15 bases separating them. This CDR3 has 15 residues. CDR3 in DNA: TGCGCCAGCAGCTTTGTTACAGGGATCGGCGGGGAGCTGTTTTTT. Translated: CASSFVTGIGGELFF.

The chain combines TRBV7-9 with TRBJ2-1; D may be TRBD1 or TRBD2 (6 bases each). This CDR3 comprises 15 residues. V was shortened by 3 bases and J by 4 bases, with 13 bases between the two germline ends. The V gene's germline CDR1 is SEHNR and CDR2 FQNEAQ (reference sequence). CDR3 sequence reads: CASSFDRGGYNEQFF. The CDR3, as DNA: TGTGCCAGCAGCTTCGACCGAGGGGGGTACAATGAGCAGTTCTTC.

CDR3 in amino acids: CASSPPNRAPYEQYF. The CDR3 DNA reads TGTGCCAGCTCACCACCTAACAGGGCTCCCTACGAGCAGTACTTC. The V and J genes are TRBV18 and TRBJ2-7; D is perhaps TRBD1 (6 bases). Germline CDR1 KGHSH, CDR2 LQKENI. V gave up 0 bases and J gave up 2 bases, with 11 bases separating them. The CDR3 has 15 amino acids.

This rearrangement joins TRBV27 to TRBJ2-7; unclear D gene. The V gene's germline CDR1 is MNHEY and CDR2 SMNVEV (reference sequence). V was trimmed by 7 bases and J by 0 bases, leaving 10 bases between them. The CDR3 has 13 amino acids. The CDR3 DNA reads as TGTGCCAGCACCCCGACCGGCTCCTACGAGCAGTACTTC. This encodes CASTPTGSYEQYF.